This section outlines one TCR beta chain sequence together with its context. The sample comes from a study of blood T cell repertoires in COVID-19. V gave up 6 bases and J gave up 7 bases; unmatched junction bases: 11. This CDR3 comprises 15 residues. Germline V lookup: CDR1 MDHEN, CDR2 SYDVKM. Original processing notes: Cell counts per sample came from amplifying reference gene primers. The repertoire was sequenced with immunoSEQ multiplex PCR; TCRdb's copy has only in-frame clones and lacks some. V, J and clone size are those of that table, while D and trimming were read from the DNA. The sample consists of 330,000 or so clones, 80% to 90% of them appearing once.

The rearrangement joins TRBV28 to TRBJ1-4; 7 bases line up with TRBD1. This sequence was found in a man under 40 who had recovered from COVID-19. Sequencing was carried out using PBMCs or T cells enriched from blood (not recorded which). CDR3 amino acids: CASSSFRGRREKLFF. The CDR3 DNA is TGTGCCAGCAGCTCCTTTAGGGGGCGCCGTGAAAAACTGTTTTTT.